This TCR beta chain was documented in a study of T cells in Graves' hyperthyroidism and ophthalmopathy. From RNA transcripts, TCR beta CDR3 regions were amplified. First-round RT-PCR targeting the TCR CDR3 was performed with the HTBI primer set. TCRdb itself ran the multiplex PCR reads through MiXCR, one entry per CDR3 protein. The sample carries about half a million distinct CDR3 sequences, less than 25% recorded once. V gave up 5 bases and J gave up 0 bases, with 10 bases separating them. The V gene's germline CDR1 is SGHNT and CDR2 YENEEA. The CDR3 contains 15 residues. The receptor was derived from a woman in her 70s with Graves' ophthalmopathy. J is TRBJ1-4 and V is TRBV11-3, with a tentative D call TRBD1 (5 bases). The sequenced material came from blood. The CDR3 sequence is CASSQRTPTNEKLFF. The CDR3 DNA is TGTGCCAGCAGCCAACGGACACCAACTAATGAAAAACTGTTTTTT.